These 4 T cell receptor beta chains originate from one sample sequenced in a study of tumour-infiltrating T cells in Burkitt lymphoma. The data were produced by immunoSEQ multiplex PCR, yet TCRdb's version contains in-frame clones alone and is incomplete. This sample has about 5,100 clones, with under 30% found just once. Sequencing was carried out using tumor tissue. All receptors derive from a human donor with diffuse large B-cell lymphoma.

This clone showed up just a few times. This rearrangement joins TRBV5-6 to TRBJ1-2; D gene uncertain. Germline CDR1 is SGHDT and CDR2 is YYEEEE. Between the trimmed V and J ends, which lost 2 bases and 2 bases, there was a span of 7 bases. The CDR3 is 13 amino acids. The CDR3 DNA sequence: TGTGCCAGCAGCTTTAAAAAAAACTATGGCTACACCTTC. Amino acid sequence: CASSFKKNYGYTF. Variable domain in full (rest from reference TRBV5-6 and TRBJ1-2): DAGVTQSPTHLIKTRGQQVTLRCSPKSGHDTVSWYQQALGQGPQFIFQYYEEEERQRGNFPDRFSGHQFPNYSSELNVNALLLGDSALYLCASSFKKNYGYTFGSGTRLTVV.

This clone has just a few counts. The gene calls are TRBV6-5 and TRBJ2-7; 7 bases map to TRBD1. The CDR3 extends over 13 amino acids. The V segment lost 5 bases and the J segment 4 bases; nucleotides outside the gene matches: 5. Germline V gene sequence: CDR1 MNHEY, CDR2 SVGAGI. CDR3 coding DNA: TGTGCCAGCAGTCGACAGGGCCCATACGAGCAGTACTTC. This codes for CASSRQGPYEQYF.

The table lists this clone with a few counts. The CDR3 bases are TGTGCCAGCAGCGTACAGGGAGTCCAAGAGACCCAGTACTTC. As protein: CASSVQGVQETQYF. V and J are TRBV5-4 and TRBJ2-5, with D maybe TRBD1 (6 bases). This CDR3 is built from 14 residues. Between the trimmed V and J ends, which lost 4 bases and 1 base, there was a span of 11 bases. Germline loops: CDR1 SGHNT, CDR2 YYREEE (reference sequence).

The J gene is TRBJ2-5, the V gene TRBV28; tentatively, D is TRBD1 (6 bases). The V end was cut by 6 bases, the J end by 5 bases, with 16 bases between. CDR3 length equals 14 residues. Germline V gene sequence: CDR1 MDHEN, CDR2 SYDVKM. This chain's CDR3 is CASRTTGLAETQYF. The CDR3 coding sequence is TGTGCCAGCAGAACGACAGGCCTTGCGGAGACCCAGTACTTC.